The clone carrying this T cell receptor beta chain was found a few times. Its specificity is not known. This record comes from a study of cytomegalovirus exposure and HLA in healthy donors. Findings of the study overall: TCR beta chains numbering some 160 were designated cytomegalovirus-associated. Most subjects had HLA-A and HLA-B alleles reportedly predicted accurately by TCR beta sequences.

The germline V gene encodes CDR1 MNHEY and CDR2 SMNVEV (reference sequence). The CDR3 consists of 14 residues. The V and J ends lost 4 bases and 2 bases respectively, with 12 bases between them. The PCR ran on 60 Vbeta and 13 Jbeta primers. TCRdb's table, derived via immunoSEQ multiplex PCR, lists solely in-frame clones and lacks some. In the table there are over 100,000 clones, approximately 78% of which are singletons. The sample taken for sequencing was PBMCs. The source of this sequence is a female donor in good health and CMV-seronegative. The rearrangement links TRBV27 to TRBJ2-7; D is possibly TRBD2 (6 bases). CDR3: CASSSLSGTYEQYF. The CDR3 region has the DNA TGTGCCAGCAGTTCACTTAGCGGAACCTACGAGCAGTACTTC.